These T cell receptor beta chains were read from a single sample in a study of CD4 T cells in relation to SARS-CoV-2 and coronaviruses. No cognate antigen is known for these TCRs. Profiled with immunoSEQ multiplex PCR; TCRdb holds only in-frame clones, not every one. This table holds around 16,000 clones, 76% found once. Sequencing was done on a sample of CD4+ T cells from PBMCs, cultured in vitro. The receptors stem from a human donor in good health. Each CDR3 is given with its conserved first and last residue. Each record gives: J gene, V gene, D gene, clone size, CDR3 protein, CDR3 DNA. D genes are given only for firm matches. Size is stated for part of the rows, as once, few or many counts, or as a class when the clone is expanded.

TRBJ2-1 | TRBV9 | TRBD2 | . | CASSVAPSGAYLYNEQFF | TGTGCCAGCAGCGTAGCCCCTAGCGGGGCCTACCTCTACAATGAGCAGTTCTTC
TRBJ2-1 | TRBV4-1 | . | . | CASSQGSGRRMGLNEQFF | TGCGCCAGCAGCCAAGGTTCTGGCAGGCGGATGGGATTGAATGAGCAGTTCTTC
TRBJ1-2 | TRBV5-1 | TRBD1 | . | CASSSGQGNYGYTF | TGCGCCAGCAGCAGCGGACAGGGGAACTATGGCTACACCTTC
TRBJ2-7 | TRBV19 | . | few | CASSRGPGSEQYF | TGTGCCAGTAGTAGAGGGCCCGGGTCCGAGCAGTACTTC
TRBJ2-1 | TRBV9 | TRBD1 | . | CASSQGQGAGEQFF | TGTGCCAGCAGCCAAGGACAGGGGGCGGGTGAGCAGTTCTTC
TRBJ2-7 | TRBV6-4 | TRBD1 | . | CASSDSGQGEQYF | TGTGCCAGCAGTGACTCGGGACAGGGCGAGCAGTACTTC
TRBJ2-3 | TRBV3-1/TRBV3-2 | TRBD2 | . | CASSPQTSGSTDTQYF | TGTGCCAGCAGCCCCCAGACTAGCGGAAGCACAGATACGCAGTATTTT
TRBJ2-7 | TRBV10-1 | . | . | CASSDGGYEQYF | TGCGCCAGCAGTGACGGAGGATACGAGCAGTACTTC
TRBJ2-1 | TRBV24-1 | . | . | CATSVGTGLPDNEQFF | TGTGCCACCAGTGTAGGGACTGGCCTGCCCGACAATGAGCAGTTCTTC
TRBJ2-5 | TRBV12-3/TRBV12-4 | . | . | CASRRGETQYF | TGTGCCAGCAGGAGGGGAGAGACCCAGTACTTC